A selection of T cell receptor beta chains follows, all from one sample in a study of OX40 agonist ivuxolimab in advanced cancers. TCRdb's copy holds only in-frame clones and misses some; the assay was immunoSEQ multiplex PCR. The table includes just over 50,000 clones, about 80% detected once. Specimen: CD4+ or CD8+ T cells sorted from blood, collected in a trial of the OX40 agonist ivuxolimab. The receptors derive from an adult with an advanced solid tumor such as melanoma, head and neck, liver or kidney cancer. The CDR3 runs from the conserved cysteine through the conserved F or W. The order of the fields is J gene, clone size, V gene, D gene, CDR3 protein, CDR3 DNA. D genes are given only for firm matches. A clone size is listed for some rows: how often the clone was seen (once, few, many), or a class if it is expanded.

j_gene: TRBJ2-3; abundance: NA; v_gene: TRBV7-9; d_gene: TRBD2; CDR3aa: CASHSWGAGGIYTDTQYF; CDR3nt: TGTGCCAGCCACAGTTGGGGAGCGGGGGGGATTTACACAGATACGCAGTATTTT
j_gene: TRBJ2-7; abundance: NA; v_gene: TRBV6-1; d_gene: NA; CDR3aa: CASGGTAKGEQYF; CDR3nt: TGTGCCAGCGGGGGGACAGCAAAGGGCGAGCAGTACTTC
j_gene: TRBJ2-5; abundance: NA; v_gene: TRBV6-5; d_gene: TRBD1; CDR3aa: CASSQRTGRETQYF; CDR3nt: TGTGCCAGCAGCCAACGGACAGGGAGGGAGACCCAGTACTTC
j_gene: TRBJ1-1; abundance: NA; v_gene: TRBV9; d_gene: NA; CDR3aa: CASSPGTTRETEAFF; CDR3nt: TGTGCCAGCAGCCCCGGCACCACCAGGGAGACTGAAGCTTTCTTT
j_gene: TRBJ2-1; abundance: few; v_gene: TRBV11-1; d_gene: TRBD2; CDR3aa: CASSPYKRLAGAPEQFF; CDR3nt: TGTGCCAGCAGCCCCTACAAGAGGCTAGCGGGGGCCCCTGAGCAGTTCTTC
j_gene: TRBJ1-1; abundance: NA; v_gene: TRBV5-1; d_gene: NA; CDR3aa: CASSLVGIGNTEAFF; CDR3nt: TGCGCCAGCAGCTTGGTAGGGATCGGAAACACTGAAGCTTTCTTT
j_gene: TRBJ1-5; abundance: NA; v_gene: TRBV20-1; d_gene: NA; CDR3aa: CSAAWTVSQHF; CDR3nt: TGCAGTGCCGCATGGACAGTTTCCCAGCATTTT
j_gene: TRBJ1-1; abundance: NA; v_gene: TRBV6-5; d_gene: NA; CDR3aa: CASTYRRRGNTEAFF; CDR3nt: TGTGCCAGCACCTATCGACGGCGGGGGAACACTGAAGCTTTCTTT
j_gene: TRBJ2-1; abundance: NA; v_gene: TRBV25-1; d_gene: TRBD2; CDR3aa: CASSLRGGVDNEQFF; CDR3nt: TGTGCCAGCAGTTTACGGGGGGGCGTCGACAATGAGCAGTTCTTC
j_gene: TRBJ2-3; abundance: NA; v_gene: TRBV7-9; d_gene: NA; CDR3aa: CASSSADTQYF; CDR3nt: TGTGCCAGCAGTAGCGCAGATACGCAGTATTTT
j_gene: TRBJ1-2; abundance: NA; v_gene: TRBV4-1; d_gene: NA; CDR3aa: CASSQMGVEIDGYTF; CDR3nt: TGCGCCAGCAGCCAGATGGGGGTGGAGATAGATGGCTACACCTTC
j_gene: TRBJ1-5; abundance: NA; v_gene: TRBV13; d_gene: NA; CDR3aa: CASSLGRGVDSNQPQHF; CDR3nt: TGTGCCAGCAGCTTAGGCCGCGGGGTAGATAGCAATCAGCCCCAGCATTTT
j_gene: TRBJ2-1; abundance: NA; v_gene: TRBV5-1; d_gene: TRBD2; CDR3aa: CASSFGWTSDYNEQFF; CDR3nt: TGCGCCAGCAGCTTCGGTTGGACTAGCGACTACAATGAGCAGTTCTTC
j_gene: TRBJ1-2; abundance: NA; v_gene: TRBV19; d_gene: NA; CDR3aa: CASRDGRYSGYTF; CDR3nt: TGTGCCAGCCGGGACGGAAGATATTCTGGCTACACCTTC
j_gene: TRBJ2-7; abundance: NA; v_gene: TRBV5-1; d_gene: TRBD1; CDR3aa: CASSIGTGRAYEQYF; CDR3nt: TGCGCCAGCAGCATTGGGACAGGGAGGGCCTACGAGCAGTACTTC
j_gene: TRBJ2-6; abundance: NA; v_gene: TRBV13; d_gene: NA; CDR3aa: CASVASSGANVLTF; CDR3nt: TGTGCCAGCGTAGCTAGCTCTGGGGCCAACGTCCTGACTTTC
j_gene: TRBJ2-1; abundance: NA; v_gene: TRBV5-6; d_gene: NA; CDR3aa: CASSLDSTNEQFF; CDR3nt: TGTGCCAGCAGCTTGGACTCGACCAATGAGCAGTTCTTC
j_gene: TRBJ1-1; abundance: NA; v_gene: TRBV11-2; d_gene: NA; CDR3aa: CASSLVDGTEAFF; CDR3nt: TGTGCCAGCAGCTTAGTGGATGGCACTGAAGCTTTCTTT
j_gene: TRBJ1-5; abundance: NA; v_gene: TRBV6-7; d_gene: NA; CDR3aa: CASSYSMSNQPQHF; CDR3nt: TGTGCCAGCAGTTACTCGATGAGTAATCAGCCCCAGCATTTT
j_gene: TRBJ1-4; abundance: NA; v_gene: TRBV29-1; d_gene: NA; CDR3aa: CSVVSGQSPGKLFF; CDR3nt: TGCAGCGTTGTATCGGGGCAGTCACCCGGAAAACTGTTTTTT
j_gene: TRBJ1-6; abundance: NA; v_gene: TRBV27; d_gene: TRBD1; CDR3aa: CASRRQGDSPLHF; CDR3nt: TGTGCCAGCAGGAGACAGGGAGATTCACCCCTCCACTTT
j_gene: TRBJ2-2; abundance: NA; v_gene: TRBV9; d_gene: TRBD1; CDR3aa: CASKKGQGGGTGELFF; CDR3nt: TGTGCCAGCAAAAAGGGACAGGGGGGAGGCACCGGGGAGCTGTTTTTT
j_gene: TRBJ2-3; abundance: NA; v_gene: TRBV7-2; d_gene: TRBD2; CDR3aa: CASSPPGLRIDTQYF; CDR3nt: TGTGCCAGCAGCCCCCCGGGACTAAGGATAGATACGCAGTATTTT
j_gene: TRBJ1-2; abundance: NA; v_gene: TRBV5-1; d_gene: TRBD1; CDR3aa: CASSLDAGGYGYTF; CDR3nt: TGCGCCAGCAGCTTGGATGCAGGGGGGTATGGCTACACCTTC
j_gene: TRBJ1-6; abundance: NA; v_gene: TRBV6-5; d_gene: TRBD1; CDR3aa: CASSWTGQNSPLHF; CDR3nt: TGTGCCAGCAGTTGGACAGGGCAAAATTCACCCCTCCACTTT
j_gene: TRBJ2-5; abundance: NA; v_gene: TRBV5-5; d_gene: TRBD2; CDR3aa: CASSPPGLASAEQETQYF; CDR3nt: TGTGCCAGCAGCCCGCCCGGACTAGCTAGCGCGGAACAAGAGACCCAGTACTTC
j_gene: TRBJ1-1; abundance: NA; v_gene: TRBV6-4; d_gene: NA; CDR3aa: CASSASGPGGEAFF; CDR3nt: TGTGCCAGCTCGGCGTCAGGCCCGGGGGGGGAAGCTTTCTTT
j_gene: TRBJ1-2; abundance: few; v_gene: TRBV19; d_gene: TRBD1; CDR3aa: CATLGISDRGLMDYGYTF; CDR3nt: TGTGCCACCTTGGGCATCTCGGACAGGGGGCTAATGGACTATGGCTACACCTTC
j_gene: TRBJ2-7; abundance: once; v_gene: TRBV6-5; d_gene: TRBD2; CDR3aa: CASNSGGTYEQYF; CDR3nt: TGTGCCAGCAATAGCGGGGGAACCTACGAGCAGTACTTC
j_gene: TRBJ2-7; abundance: NA; v_gene: TRBV5-6; d_gene: TRBD2; CDR3aa: CASSLDGAGGSEAF; CDR3nt: TGTGCCAGCAGCTTGGACGGGGCGGGGGGGTCTGAGGCATTC
j_gene: TRBJ1-2; abundance: NA; v_gene: TRBV7-6; d_gene: TRBD1; CDR3aa: CASSFKDRGTNYGYTF; CDR3nt: TGTGCCAGCAGCTTTAAAGACAGGGGAACTAACTATGGCTACACCTTC
j_gene: TRBJ2-7; abundance: NA; v_gene: TRBV27; d_gene: TRBD1; CDR3aa: CASRLGQGSYEQYF; CDR3nt: TGTGCCAGCAGATTGGGACAGGGGTCCTACGAGCAGTACTTC
j_gene: TRBJ1-1; abundance: NA; v_gene: TRBV28; d_gene: NA; CDR3aa: CASSAAGGNMNTEAFF; CDR3nt: TGTGCCAGCAGTGCCGCCGGGGGTAATATGAACACTGAAGCTTTCTTT
j_gene: TRBJ2-5; abundance: NA; v_gene: TRBV5-1; d_gene: NA; CDR3aa: CASSLTTGLQETQYF; CDR3nt: TGCGCCAGCAGCCTAACAACGGGACTCCAAGAGACCCAGTACTTC
j_gene: TRBJ2-2; abundance: few; v_gene: TRBV19; d_gene: NA; CDR3aa: CASSQTGSNTGELFF; CDR3nt: TGTGCCAGTAGCCAAACAGGGTCGAACACCGGGGAGCTGTTTTTT